This TCR beta chain was identified in a study of CD8 T cells in Susac syndrome. General study findings and limits: The study recognized that the number of individuals in its TCR sequencing and HLA analysis was relatively small.

Negative isolation yielded the CD8+ and CD4+ T cells, while FACS enriched the TEMRA cells. RNA amounts of about 0.5 to 1 ug underwent reverse transcription with random hexamers. Across 54 Vbeta and 13 Jbeta, TCR beta CDR3 was amplified with immunoSEQ multiplex PCR. TCRdb called the immunoSEQ multiplex PCR reads again in MiXCR, with one record for every CDR3 protein. The profile shows 200,000 to 300,000 distinct CDR3 sequences, 90% to 95% of them singletons. Worth noting for this clonotype: The target antigen is unknown.

The sample taken for sequencing was CD4+ T cells from PBMCs. This sequence originates from a human donor with multiple sclerosis.

CDR3 sequence: CSAEGDTQYF. DNA for the CDR3: TGCAGCGCCGAGGGGGATACGCAGTATTTT. This chain links TRBV29-1 with TRBJ2-3, with D possibly being TRBD1 or TRBD2 (5 bases each). CDR3 length equals 10 residues. Germline CDR1 reads SQVTM; CDR2 reads ANQGSEA. Trimming cost V 7 bases and J 6 bases, with 8 bases left between them.